The sample holds many counts of the clone carrying this TCR beta chain. Its specificity is unknown. Memory CD4+ cells were defined as CD4+CD45RO+CD25-. CDR3 length equals 10 residues. V shed 2 bases and J shed 7 bases, with 2 bases lying between them. Regarding the study as a whole: Tumor-infiltrating Treg TCR alpha and beta sequences overlapped most with tumor naive CD4+ T cells, then blood naive.

TCRdb processed the 5' RACE reads anew with MiXCR; each CDR3 protein has one entry. The table shows some 32,000 distinct CDR3 sequences, with roughly 24% occurring only once. Sequences were obtained from memory CD4+ T cells sorted from blood. Sample subset: memory CD4+ T cells, CD4+CD45RO+CD25-. The chain links TRBV12-3 or TRBV12-4 to TRBJ1-1; D gene unclear. This TCR was sampled from a female donor with breast cancer. Written as DNA, the CDR3 is TGTGCCAGCAGTTTACGTGAAGCTTTCTTT. It translates to CASSLREAFF.